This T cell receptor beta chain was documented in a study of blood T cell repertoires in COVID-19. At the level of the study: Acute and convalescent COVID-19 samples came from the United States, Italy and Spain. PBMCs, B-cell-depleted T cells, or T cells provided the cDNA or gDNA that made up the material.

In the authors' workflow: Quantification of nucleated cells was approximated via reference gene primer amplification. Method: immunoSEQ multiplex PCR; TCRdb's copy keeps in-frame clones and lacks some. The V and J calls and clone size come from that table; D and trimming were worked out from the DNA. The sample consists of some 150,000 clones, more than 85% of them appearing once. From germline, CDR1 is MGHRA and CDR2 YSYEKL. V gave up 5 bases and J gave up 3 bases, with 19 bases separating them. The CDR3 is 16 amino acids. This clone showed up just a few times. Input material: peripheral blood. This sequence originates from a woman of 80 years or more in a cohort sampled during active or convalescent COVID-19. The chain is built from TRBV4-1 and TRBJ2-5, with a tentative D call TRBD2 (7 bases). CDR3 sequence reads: CASSFKMGGGKETQYF. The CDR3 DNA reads TGCGCCAGCAGCTTTAAAATGGGAGGGGGGAAAGAGACCCAGTACTTC.